Listed here is a single T cell receptor beta chain. With 4 bases removed from V and 5 bases from J, the gap between germline ends came to 13 bases. CDR3 length: 15 residues. The germline V gene encodes CDR1 SGHKS and CDR2 YYEKEE (reference sequence). This sample stems from a study of control samples from healthy donors and cancer patients. Assay used: immunoSEQ multiplex PCR; TCRdb lists only in-frame clones, some missing. The sample lists 150,000 to 190,000 clones, more than 85% seen once, with 2.4% in the top ten. The sample was blood. This receptor was obtained from a man aged 45-65 years in good health. The rearrangement links TRBV5-5 to TRBJ1-6, with a weak D call TRBD1 (6 bases). The CDR3 sequence is CASSRWTDNNSPLHF. Written as DNA, the CDR3 is TGTGCCAGCAGCCGATGGACAGATAATAATTCACCCCTCCACTTT.